The 28 T cell receptor beta chains below come from one sample, sequenced in a study of blood T cell repertoires in COVID-19. Profiled with immunoSEQ multiplex PCR; TCRdb holds only in-frame clones, not every one. The table has 95,000 to 150,000 clones, about nine tenths seen once. Specimen: peripheral blood. These receptors were collected from a middle-aged man with acute or convalescent COVID-19.

This chain links TRBV6-5 with TRBJ2-1; D not certain. Deletions cut 6 bases from V and 9 bases from J, with 9 bases between. Germline loops: CDR1 MNHEY, CDR2 SVGAGI. The CDR3 runs 11 residues. The CDR3 sequence is CASRSYSEQFF. CDR3 coding DNA: TGTGCCAGCAGGTCATATAGTGAGCAGTTCTTC.

This rearrangement joins TRBV5-5 to TRBJ1-2; D possibly corresponds to TRBD1 (5 bases). Germline V lookup: CDR1 SGHKS, CDR2 YYEKEE (reference sequence). Trimming pared 0 bases from V and 3 bases from J, leaving 12 bases between. The length of the CDR3 is 15 residues. The CDR3 nucleotides are TGTGCCAGCAGCTTGGTGGCAGGGATGGACTATGGCTACACCTTC. Residues: CASSLVAGMDYGYTF. Full variable domain (missing parts from reference TRBV5-5 and TRBJ1-2): DAGVTQSPTHLIKTRGQQVTLRCSPISGHKSVSWYQQVLGQGPQFIFQYYEKEERGRGNFPDRFSARQFPNYSSELNVNALLLGDSALYLCASSLVAGMDYGYTFGSGTRLTVV.

The chain couples TRBV3-1 (or the pseudogene TRBV3-2) to TRBJ2-4; 8 nucleotides line up with TRBD1. The CDR3 spans 17 residues. Losses at the gene ends were 1 base for V and 0 bases for J; bases not matched to a gene: 5. The germline V gene encodes CDR1 LGHDT and CDR2 YNNKEL (reference sequence). The CDR3 DNA reads TGTGCCAGCAGCCAAGGTGGGACAGGAATAGCCAAAAACATTCAGTACTTC. This sequence encodes CASSQGGTGIAKNIQYF.

The gene calls are TRBV2 and TRBJ1-2; perhaps TRBD1 as D (6 bases). The V gene lost 6 bases and the J gene lost 10 bases, with 15 bases spanning the gap. The V gene's germline CDR1 is SNHLY and CDR2 FYNNEI. CDR3 size: 12 residues. The DNA of the CDR3 is TGTGCCAGCAGAGACAGGATTATCGACTACACCTTC. Protein product: CASRDRIIDYTF.

The chain couples TRBV30 to TRBJ1-5, with 11 nucleotides matching TRBD1. This CDR3 spans 13 amino acids. CDR1 GTSNPN and CDR2 SVGIG come from the germline V gene (reference sequence). V lost 3 bases to trimming and J lost 8 bases; unmatched junction nucleotides: 3. The chain's CDR3 is CAWSPGQGEPQHF. The CDR3 region has the DNA TGTGCCTGGAGCCCGGGACAGGGGGAGCCCCAGCATTTT. Looking up the rest from reference TRBV30 and TRBJ1-5 gives the full variable domain: SQTIHQWPATLVQPVGSPLSLECTVEGTSNPNLYWYRQAAGRGLQLLFYSVGIGQISSEVPQNLSASRPQDRQFILSSKKLLLSDSGFYLCAWSPGQGEPQHFGDGTRLSIL.

The chain couples TRBV5-4 to TRBJ1-1, with 10 bases lining up with TRBD1. After removal of 4 bases from V and 0 bases from J, the junction contained 6 bases not matched to a gene. There are 16 residues in the CDR3. The germline V gene encodes CDR1 SGHNT and CDR2 YYREEE (reference sequence). The CDR3 nucleotides read TGTGCCAGCAGCAGGGGACAGGGGTTGATGAACACTGAAGCTTTCTTT. It specifies CASSRGQGLMNTEAFF.

The chain recombines TRBV7-8 with TRBJ1-3; D possibly corresponds to TRBD1 (6 bases). Germline assignment: CDR1 SGHVS and CDR2 FQNEAQ. The CDR3 totals 16 residues. V was clipped by 5 bases and J by 2 bases, with 16 bases between them. CDR3: CASSLFRGGTGNTIYF. In nucleotides, the CDR3 is TGTGCCAGCAGCCTGTTCAGGGGCGGTACTGGAAACACCATATATTTT.

This clone was seen a few times. The chain uses TRBV11-2 and TRBJ1-3; TRBD1 matches 9 bases. Germline CDR1 and CDR2: SGHAT and FQNNGV. After removal of 3 bases from V and 5 bases from J, the junction contained 5 bases not matched to a gene. This CDR3 spans 15 amino acids. Here the CDR3 reads CASSFGTGRRNTIYF. CDR3 DNA: TGTGCCAGCAGCTTCGGGACAGGGCGAAGAAACACCATATATTTT.

V is TRBV9 and J is TRBJ2-3, with 11 bases matching TRBD2. The ends lost 3 bases at V and 5 bases at J; junction bases unmatched: 8. The CDR3 sequence is 16 residues long. Germline V lookup: CDR1 SGDLS, CDR2 YYNGEE. This CDR3 reads CASSAQLAGARDTQYF. The DNA of the CDR3 is TGTGCCAGCAGCGCCCAACTAGCGGGGGCCAGAGATACGCAGTATTTT.

This clone was counted a single time. The chain has TRBV6-2 or TRBV6-3 and TRBJ2-7; the match to TRBD1 covers 8 bases. Unmatched junction bases numbered 9, after V lost 4 bases and J lost 1 base. The CDR3 is 16 amino acids. Germline CDR1 reads MNHEY; CDR2 reads SVGEGT. The CDR3 here is CASSSHRGFGSYEQYF. The CDR3, as DNA: TGTGCCAGCAGTTCTCACAGGGGGTTCGGATCCTACGAGCAGTACTTC.

This clone was seen a handful of times. The J gene is TRBJ1-4, the V gene TRBV7-8, with TRBD1 matching over 10 bases. With V trimmed by 5 bases and J by 7 bases, 7 bases remained unmatched. The CDR3 contains 15 residues. Germline V gene lookup returns CDR1 SGHVS and CDR2 FQNEAQ. In DNA form, the CDR3 reads TGTGCCAGCAGCGAGGCCGGGACAGGGGTTGAAAAACTGTTTTTT. Translated: CASSEAGTGVEKLFF. The full variable domain, rest sourced from reference TRBV7-8 and TRBJ1-4, is GAGVSQSPRYKVAKRGQDVALRCDPISGHVSLFWYQQALGQGPEFLTYFQNEAQLDKSGLPSDRFFAERPEGSVSTLKIQRTQQEDSAVYLCASSEAGTGVEKLFFGSGTQLSVL.

The chain has TRBV4-3 and TRBJ1-4; D possibly corresponds to TRBD1 (5 bases). The CDR3 is 14 amino acids. V lost 0 bases and J lost 5, with 7 bases in between. Germline-derived CDR1 and CDR2 are LGHNA and YSLEER. This CDR3 reads CASSQDPGNEKLFF. CDR3 DNA: TGCGCCAGCAGCCAAGATCCAGGGAATGAAAAACTGTTTTTT.

This chain's CDR3 is CASAPTSGRARNEQFF. CDR3 DNA: TGTGCCAGCGCCCCGACTAGCGGGAGGGCCAGGAATGAGCAGTTCTTC. The chain joins TRBV18 to TRBJ2-1; 14 nucleotides align to TRBD2. From germline, CDR1 is KGHSH and CDR2 LQKENI. The CDR3 is 16 residues long. The V and J ends lost 8 bases and 7 bases, in that order; junction bases with no gene match: 10. The whole variable domain, filled in from reference TRBV18 and TRBJ2-1, reads NAGVMQNPRHLVRRRGQEARLRCSPMKGHSHVYWYRQLPEEGLKFMVYLQKENIIDESGMPKERFSAEFPKEGPSILRIQQVVRGDSAAYFCASAPTSGRARNEQFFGPGTRLTVL.

The rearrangement joins TRBV7-9 to TRBJ1-6; D possibly corresponds to TRBD1 (6 bases). CDR1 and CDR2 from the germline V gene are SEHNR and FQNEAQ (reference sequence). Trimming removed 6 bases at V and 11 bases at J, with 14 bases between. The CDR3 contains 13 residues. CDR3: CASSPTGTTPLHF. The CDR3 coding sequence is TGTGCCAGCAGTCCCACAGGGACGACACCCCTCCACTTT.

The chain links TRBV5-5 to TRBJ2-5; TRBD2 is a possible D gene (6 bases). V was clipped by 1 base and J by 4 bases, with 14 bases between them. CDR3 length: 15 amino acids. Germline V gives CDR1 SGHKS, CDR2 YYEKEE (reference sequence). This chain's CDR3 is CASSLRDSLGETQYF. The CDR3 DNA is TGTGCCAGCAGCTTGCGGGACTCCTTGGGAGAGACCCAGTACTTC.

The chain links TRBV16 to TRBJ2-7; D is undetermined. Trimming shortened V by 5 bases and J by 2 bases, and 13 bases separated the two germline ends. Germline lookup yields CDR1 KGHSY and CDR2 FQNENV. The CDR3 is made up of 14 amino acids. The CDR3, as DNA: TGTGCCAGCAGCGAGGAAAAGTTCCCCTACGAGCAGTACTTC. It encodes CASSEEKFPYEQYF.

The genes are TRBV3-1 (or the pseudogene TRBV3-2) and TRBJ2-3; TRBD1 aligns across 8 bases. V gave up 1 base and J gave up 4 bases; unmatched junction bases: 4. This CDR3 has 15 amino acids. CDR1 and CDR2 (germline): LGHDT, YNNKEL (reference sequence). The CDR3 protein is CASSQGTGYADTQYF. The CDR3 DNA reads as TGTGCCAGCAGCCAAGGGACAGGGTACGCAGATACGCAGTATTTT.

This chain links TRBV5-1 with TRBJ1-1; 7 positions match TRBD1. J gave up 0 bases and V 2 bases, and 7 bases lay outside the gene matches. The CDR3 totals 16 residues. Germline-derived CDR1 and CDR2 are SGHRS and YFSETQ. Here the CDR3 reads CASSFDRVDMNTEAFF. DNA of the CDR3: TGCGCCAGCAGCTTTGACAGGGTAGACATGAACACTGAAGCTTTCTTT.

This clone came up once. This chain joins TRBV15 and TRBJ1-1, with 7 bases that match TRBD1. CDR1 LNHNV and CDR2 YYDKDF come from the germline V gene (reference sequence). J gave up 5 bases and V 0 bases, and 6 bases lay outside the gene matches. The CDR3 extends over 15 amino acids. As DNA, the CDR3 is TGTGCCACCAGCAGAGAGACAGGGTTCTTGACTGAAGCTTTCTTT. Translation: CATSRETGFLTEAFF. The full variable domain, rest sourced from reference TRBV15 and TRBJ1-1, is DAMVIQNPRYQVTQFGKPVTLSCSQTLNHNVMYWYQQKSSQAPKLLFHYYDKDFNNEADTPDNFQSRRPNTSFCFLDIRSPGLGDTAMYLCATSRETGFLTEAFFGQGTRLTVV.

The rearrangement joins TRBV5-1 to TRBJ1-3; D call uncertain. The CDR3 is 15 amino acids. Germline V gene sequence: CDR1 SGHRS, CDR2 YFSETQ. V gave up 4 bases and J gave up 0 bases, with 11 bases separating them. CDR3 protein: CASSPTISSGNTIYF. CDR3 coding DNA: TGCGCCAGCAGCCCGACTATAAGCTCTGGAAACACCATATATTTT.

This chain uses TRBV27 with TRBJ2-7; 9 positions match TRBD2. The CDR3 contains 14 residues. V gave up 6 bases and J gave up 3 bases; unmatched junction bases: 6. CDR1 is MNHEY and CDR2 is SMNVEV in the germline V gene (reference sequence). The CDR3 coding sequence is TGTGCCAGCAGACTTAGCGGGAGTGTCTACGAGCAGTACTTC. As protein: CASRLSGSVYEQYF.

The chain carries TRBV5-4 and TRBJ2-7, with TRBD2 identical over 12 bases. CDR3 length equals 14 residues. Germline lookup yields CDR1 SGHNT and CDR2 YYREEE (reference sequence). The J segment lost 5 bases and the V segment lost 5 bases, leaving 5 bases of the junction unmatched. CDR3 in amino acids: CASSEGLAGNEQYF. DNA for the CDR3: TGTGCCAGCAGTGAAGGACTAGCGGGAAACGAGCAGTACTTC.

This clone was seen a handful of times. The chain couples TRBV2 to TRBJ1-1; possibly TRBD1 for D (5 bases). V shed 7 bases and J shed 3 bases, with 21 bases lying between them. From germline, CDR1 is SNHLY and CDR2 FYNNEI. The CDR3 covers 16 residues. This CDR3 reads CASMGWGLSMDTEAFF. In DNA, the CDR3 is TGTGCCAGCATGGGGTGGGGCCTGTCCATGGACACTGAAGCTTTCTTT.

This clone was seen a handful of times. This specimen includes other DNA sequences encoding the same CDR3. The V gene is TRBV3-1 (or the pseudogene TRBV3-2), the J gene TRBJ1-3, with TRBD1 as a possible D gene (5 bases). Germline lookup yields CDR1 LGHDT and CDR2 YNNKEL (reference sequence). V was pared by 3 bases and J by 0 bases, with 6 bases between. The CDR3 is 14 residues long. The CDR3 region has the DNA TGTGCCAGCAGCCAGGACACCTCTGGAAACACCATATATTTT. Translating gives CASSQDTSGNTIYF.

The chain carries TRBV5-1 and TRBJ2-1, with unresolved D. Between the trimmed V and J ends, which lost 3 bases and 6 bases, there was a span of 22 bases. The CDR3 contains 17 residues. Germline-derived CDR1 and CDR2 are SGHRS and YFSETQ. The DNA for the CDR3 is TGCGCCAGCAGCTACCCTACGCAGGCAGTTTCATTCAATGAGCAGTTCTTC. Protein product: CASSYPTQAVSFNEQFF.

The rearrangement uses TRBV9 and TRBJ2-1; 10 bases match TRBD2. The CDR3 is made up of 17 amino acids. CDR1 and CDR2 (germline): SGDLS, YYNGEE. The V segment lost 0 bases and the J segment 5 bases; nucleotides outside the gene matches: 8. CDR3 in amino acids: CASSVGGGLAMNNEQFF. Written as DNA, the CDR3 is TGTGCCAGCAGCGTAGGCGGGGGACTAGCGATGAACAATGAGCAGTTCTTC.

This clone was detected only a few times. This rearrangement joins TRBV7-2 to TRBJ1-1; D is unclear. Trimming removed 1 base from V and 11 bases from J, with 8 bases in between. CDR1 is SGHTA, CDR2 FQGNSA, per germline. The CDR3 has 11 residues. In nucleotides, the CDR3 is TGTGCCAGCAGCTTAGGAGGAGGGGCTTTCTTT. Protein sequence: CASSLGGGAFF.

The chain links TRBV24-1 to TRBJ1-2; D unresolved. V lost 7 bases and J 0 bases, leaving 11 bases between the germline ends. Germline V gene lookup returns CDR1 KGHDR and CDR2 SFDVKD. CDR3 length: 14 amino acids. The CDR3 nucleotides read TGTGCCACCAGCACCTCAACACCTAACTATGGCTACACCTTC. Translation: CATSTSTPNYGYTF.